Listed here are 10 T cell receptor beta chains from one sample, sequenced in a study of blood T cells in healthy people across ages. A sample-barcoded 5' primer and a J-beta primer mix were used in a second PCR of about 6 to 12 cycles. One entry per CDR3 protein results from TCRdb running MiXCR on the 5' RACE reads. Seen here are fewer than 750,000 distinct CDR3 sequences, 52% observed once, and the top ten hold approximately 13%. Specimen: blood. All receptors come from an elderly woman in good health.

This clonotype was recorded at least ten times. V usage is TRBV10-3 and J usage is TRBJ2-6; D is ambiguous. V was clipped by 5 bases and J by 0 bases, with 11 bases between them. CDR3 length: 16 amino acids. Germline CDR1 ENHRY, CDR2 SYGVKD. CDR3 bases: TGTGCCATCAGTCTTGGCTCCTCCTCTGGGGCCAACGTCCTGACTTTC. This sequence encodes CAISLGSSSGANVLTF.

The chain recombines TRBV7-7 with TRBJ2-6; 8 nucleotides align to TRBD1. This CDR3 contains 14 residues. V gave up 4 bases and J gave up 13 bases; unmatched junction bases: 9. Germline values: CDR1 SSHAT, CDR2 FNYEAQ (reference sequence). In DNA, the CDR3 is TGTGCCAGCAGCTCTGTGACAGGGGTGGAAGTCCTGACTTTC. It encodes CASSSVTGVEVLTF.

This clonotype was counted ten times or more. The rearrangement links TRBV7-9 to TRBJ2-1; 8 bases are a match to TRBD2. Germline V CDR1 and CDR2: SEHNR, FQNEAQ (reference sequence). Trimming removed 4 bases from V and 7 bases from J; junction bases left unmatched: 12. The CDR3 length is 16 residues. The chain's CDR3 is CASSYPKRELRNEQFF. CDR3 sequence (DNA): TGTGCCAGCAGCTACCCTAAGCGGGAGCTTCGGAATGAGCAGTTCTTC. Full variable domain (rest looked up from reference TRBV7-9 and TRBJ2-1): DTGVSQNPRHKITKRGQNVTFRCDPISEHNRLYWYRQTLGQGPEFLTYFQNEAQLEKSRLLSDRFSAERPKGSFSTLEIQRTEQGDSAMYLCASSYPKRELRNEQFFGPGTRLTVL.

Turning to this clonotype: It may be a read error: a sequence one base away is much more abundant. The rearrangement uses TRBV27 and TRBJ2-5; a weak D match, TRBD2 (6 bases). Germline V gene sequence: CDR1 MNHEY, CDR2 SMNVEV (reference sequence). Trimming left V 2 bases short and J 11 bases short, with 15 bases between. The length of the CDR3 is 13 residues. The CDR3 DNA reads as TGTGCCAGCAGTTTAATGCGGGGAGGTGAGCAGTACTTC. Translated: CASSLMRGGEQYF.

The rearrangement joins TRBV9 to TRBJ2-1, with D perhaps TRBD2 (7 bases). V lost 4 bases to trimming and J lost 12 bases, with 14 bases between them. Germline V gene data show CDR1 as SGDLS and CDR2 as YYNGEE. CDR3 length equals 12 residues. DNA for the CDR3: TGTGCCAGCAGCCTCCGGGGGGCCGGGCAGTTCTTC. Encoded protein: CASSLRGAGQFF.

This clonotype was observed many times. The rearrangement uses TRBV18 and TRBJ2-1, with TRBD2 matching 8 bases. V was clipped by 6 bases and J by 7 bases; unmatched bases: 8. Germline V gives CDR1 KGHSH, CDR2 LQKENI. The CDR3 is 14 amino acids. The CDR3 coding sequence is TGTGCCAGCTCCAAAGCCGGGGGGGATAATGAGCAGTTCTTC. Its protein product is CASSKAGGDNEQFF.

This sequence joins TRBV4-3 and TRBJ2-4; D gene unclear. V lost 3 bases and J 7 bases, leaving 16 bases between the germline ends. The CDR3 runs to 15 residues. Germline lookup yields CDR1 LGHNA and CDR2 YSLEER. CDR3 in DNA: TGCGCCAGCAGCCACCTGCCATGGGGTGCTAACATTCAGTACTTC. Its translation: CASSHLPWGANIQYF.

V gene TRBV27 combines with J gene TRBJ1-5, with a tentative D call TRBD1 (5 bases). This CDR3 has 14 residues. V dropped 5 bases and J dropped 7 bases, with 15 bases sitting between them. Germline assignment: CDR1 MNHEY and CDR2 SMNVEV (reference sequence). The CDR3 nucleotides are TGTGCCAGCAGTGTCACAGGCCGAGGACAGCCCCAGCATTTT. Protein: CASSVTGRGQPQHF.

The J gene is TRBJ2-1, the V gene TRBV6-2 or TRBV6-3; TRBD2 matches at 7 bases. The CDR3 is 12 residues long. Looked up from germline, CDR1 is MNHEY and CDR2 is SVGEGT. The ends lost 10 bases at V and 7 bases at J; junction bases unmatched: 7. The CDR3: CAIQGGTNEQFF. DNA for the CDR3: TGTGCCATCCAGGGAGGGACGAATGAGCAGTTCTTC.

In its sample, this clonotype was seen many times. The V and J genes are TRBV6-2 or TRBV6-3 and TRBJ2-1; TRBD2 matches at 10 bases. The CDR3 has 20 residues. The V and J ends lost 4 bases and 3 bases, in that order; junction bases with no gene match: 18. Germline CDR1 and CDR2: MNHEY and SVGEGT. The CDR3 region has the DNA TGTGCCAGCAGTTTTCAACCCGGGGCTAGCGGGAGCATGAACTACAATGAGCAGTTCTTC. Encoded protein: CASSFQPGASGSMNYNEQFF.